The subject of this entry is one T cell receptor beta chain. Using a J-beta primer mix together with a sample-barcoded 5' primer, a second PCR was run for about 7 to 12 cycles. MiXCR, applied by TCRdb to the 5' RACE reads, yields one record per CDR3 protein. The table has hundreds of thousands of distinct CDR3 sequences, 21% seen once; the top ten hold about 3.6%. CDR3 size: 13 residues. The germline gives CDR1 SQVTM, CDR2 ANQGSEA. Between the trimmed V and J ends, which lost 0 bases and 4 bases, there was a span of 9 bases. The sample belongs to a study of blood T cells in healthy people across ages.

V usage is TRBV29-1 and J usage is TRBJ1-2; D is undetermined. Sequencing used blood. This clonotype was obtained from a man aged 70 or older in good health. Here the CDR3 DNA reads TGCAGCGTTGAAGAAAGGCAGCCCTATGGCTACACCTTC. It yields the protein CSVEERQPYGYTF. Combining the CDR3 with reference TRBV29-1 and TRBJ1-2 gives the whole variable domain SAVISQKPSRDICQRGTSLTIQCQVDSQVTMMFWYRQQPGQSLTLIATANQGSEATYESGFVIDKFPISRPNLTFSTLTVSNMSPEDSSIYLCSVEERQPYGYTFGSGTRLTVV.